This is a list of T cell receptor beta chains from one sample in a study of response to subunit inactivated influenza vaccine. TCRdb redid the calling of the RT-PCR reads with MiXCR, one entry per CDR3 protein. The data contain hundreds of thousands of distinct CDR3 sequences, roughly a fifth of them seen just once; the ten biggest clones take up 10%. Material: PBMCs from blood, obtained less than 22 months after vaccination. These TCRs come from a man aged 50 to 69 who received an inactivated influenza vaccine. The CDR3 runs from the conserved cysteine through the conserved F or W. D genes are given only for firm matches. Rows give clone size only sometimes, using once, few, many, or a class for an expanded clone.

D: NA
V: TRBV7-9
J: TRBJ1-2
size: few
DNA: TGTGCCAGCAGCCCCGCCCACGGCTACACCTTC
CDR3: CASSPAHGYTF

D: NA
V: TRBV10-3
J: TRBJ1-5
size: few
DNA: TGTGCCATCAGCGGGGATCAGGGCAATCAGCCCCAGCATTTT
CDR3: CAISGDQGNQPQHF

D: NA
V: TRBV6-1
J: TRBJ1-1
size: NA
DNA: TGTGCCAGCAGGTCCACAGGTATCAGTGGGACGGACACTGAAGCTTTCTTT
CDR3: CASRSTGISGTDTEAFF

D: TRBD2
V: TRBV7-9
J: TRBJ2-2
size: NA
DNA: TGTGCCACCCTGGTACGAGCGGGATTCACCGGGGAGCTGTTTTTT
CDR3: CATLVRAGFTGELFF

D: NA
V: TRBV9
J: TRBJ1-3
size: NA
DNA: TGTGCCAGCAGCGTAGCTGGCCCGGACTCTGGAAACACCATATATTTT
CDR3: CASSVAGPDSGNTIYF

D: NA
V: TRBV7-9
J: TRBJ1-6
size: NA
DNA: TGTGCCAGCAGCTTCGACAGCGTTGTTTCACCCCTCCACTTT
CDR3: CASSFDSVVSPLHF

D: NA
V: TRBV20-1
J: TRBJ1-4
size: few
DNA: TGCAGTGCTAACCCCCCCGGGTTCGGGGGGGAACTGTTTTTT
CDR3: CSANPPGFGGELFF

D: NA
V: TRBV10-3
J: TRBJ1-2
size: few
DNA: TGTGCCATCAGTGATTGGGCCCCGGGCTACACCTTC
CDR3: CAISDWAPGYTF

D: NA
V: TRBV27
J: TRBJ1-2
size: few
DNA: TGTGCCAGCAGGATGGGGTCTCCCTCGACCTATGGCTACACCTTC
CDR3: CASRMGSPSTYGYTF

D: NA
V: TRBV20-1
J: TRBJ1-5
size: NA
DNA: TGCAGTGCCATAGACGGCAATCAGACCCAGCATTTT
CDR3: CSAIDGNQTQHF

D: TRBD1
V: TRBV19
J: TRBJ1-1
size: few
DNA: TGTGCCAGTAGCCGGGACAGGGTGGGGACTGAAGCTTTCTTT
CDR3: CASSRDRVGTEAFF

D: TRBD1
V: TRBV4-2
J: TRBJ1-3
size: many
DNA: TGTGCCAGCAGCCAACCGGACAGGGATAGTCACACCATATATTTT
CDR3: CASSQPDRDSHTIYF

D: TRBD1
V: TRBV2
J: TRBJ1-5
size: NA
DNA: TGTGCCAGCAGTCAGGGGGCGACGCCCCAGCATTTT
CDR3: CASSQGATPQHF

D: NA
V: TRBV3-1
J: TRBJ2-1
size: NA
DNA: TGTGCCAGCAGCCAGAGGGCGGTTACTAGGCTCTACAATGAGCAGTTCTTC
CDR3: CASSQRAVTRLYNEQFF

D: NA
V: TRBV28
J: TRBJ1-5
size: few
DNA: TGTGCCAGCAGGGGGAACAGTGGGCAGCCCCAGCATTTT
CDR3: CASRGNSGQPQHF

D: NA
V: TRBV6-6
J: TRBJ2-1
size: NA
DNA: TGTGCCAGCAGTCCTGGGGGGAATGAGCAGTTCTTC
CDR3: CASSPGGNEQFF

D: TRBD1
V: TRBV6-2/TRBV6-3
J: TRBJ1-5
size: few
DNA: TGTGCCAGCAGCCCGGGGACAGGGACCCAGCCCCAGCATTTT
CDR3: CASSPGTGTQPQHF

D: NA
V: TRBV30
J: TRBJ2-7
size: NA
DNA: TGTGCCTGGAGCGCTGCCTACGAGCAGTACTTC
CDR3: CAWSAAYEQYF

D: NA
V: TRBV6-6
J: TRBJ2-2
size: many
DNA: TGTGCCAGCAGTCCAGGCACCGGGGAGCTGTTTTTT
CDR3: CASSPGTGELFF

D: NA
V: TRBV4-1
J: TRBJ2-7
size: few
DNA: TGCGCCAGCAGCCAAGTAGGAGGGCTAGCCTACGAGCAGTACTTC
CDR3: CASSQVGGLAYEQYF

D: NA
V: TRBV30
J: TRBJ1-1
size: few
DNA: TGTGCCTGGAGTGCCTTGGGGAGGCTTGAAGCTTTCTTT
CDR3: CAWSALGRLEAFF

D: NA
V: TRBV20-1
J: TRBJ1-3
size: few
DNA: TGCAGTGCTAGGGCAACCAACACCATATATTTT
CDR3: CSARATNTIYF

D: TRBD1
V: TRBV6-2/TRBV6-3
J: TRBJ2-1
size: NA
DNA: TGTGCCAGCAGCCCGGGACAGGAGGACAATGAGCAGTTCTTC
CDR3: CASSPGQEDNEQFF

D: NA
V: TRBV2
J: TRBJ2-2
size: NA
DNA: TGTGCCAGCAACCCAAAGGGCGGGGAGCTGTTTTTT
CDR3: CASNPKGGELFF

D: NA
V: TRBV13
J: TRBJ1-5
size: NA
DNA: TGTGCCAGCAGCTTTGCCAGAGATAGCAATCAGCCCCAGCATTTT
CDR3: CASSFARDSNQPQHF

D: NA
V: TRBV28
J: TRBJ1-4
size: NA
DNA: TGTGCCAGCAGCGGGGGGTTTAGACTGTTTTTT
CDR3: CASSGGFRLFF

D: TRBD1
V: TRBV10-3
J: TRBJ2-5
size: NA
DNA: TGTGCCATTCGGACAGGGGGCCAAGAGACCCAGTACTTC
CDR3: CAIRTGGQETQYF

D: NA
V: TRBV18
J: TRBJ1-1
size: few
DNA: TGTGCCAGCTCACCACAGGTTGGTGAAGCTTTCTTT
CDR3: CASSPQVGEAFF

D: NA
V: TRBV18
J: TRBJ1-3
size: once
DNA: TGTGCCAGCTCACCATCTGAAAACACCATATATTTT
CDR3: CASSPSENTIYF

D: NA
V: TRBV5-4
J: TRBJ2-3
size: NA
DNA: TGTGCCAGCAGCTTGATGAGCACAGATACGCAGTATTTT
CDR3: CASSLMSTDTQYF

D: TRBD2
V: TRBV20-1
J: TRBJ2-7
size: NA
DNA: TGCAGTGCTAGGACTAGCGGGAAGCGTCACGAGCAGTACTTC
CDR3: CSARTSGKRHEQYF

D: NA
V: TRBV20-1
J: TRBJ2-1
size: NA
DNA: TGCAGTGCTAGAATTACGGGAATTGACTATGAGCAGTTCTTC
CDR3: CSARITGIDYEQFF

D: TRBD1
V: TRBV18
J: TRBJ1-5
size: few
DNA: TGTGCCAGCTCACTTACCGGGACAGGGGGTCAGCCCCAGCATTTT
CDR3: CASSLTGTGGQPQHF

D: NA
V: TRBV28
J: TRBJ2-3
size: NA
DNA: TGTGCCAGCAGTTTAAGGGATACGCAGTATTTT
CDR3: CASSLRDTQYF

D: NA
V: TRBV5-4
J: TRBJ1-1
size: NA
DNA: TGTGCCAGCAGCTTAGCAGGGAGGAGGAGCGCTGAAGCTTTCTTT
CDR3: CASSLAGRRSAEAFF

D: TRBD2
V: TRBV15
J: TRBJ2-7
size: medium-sized
DNA: TGTGCCACCAGCAGAGGGGGACTAGCTAGCGACGAGCAGTACTTC
CDR3: CATSRGGLASDEQYF

D: NA
V: TRBV6-2/TRBV6-3
J: TRBJ2-3
size: NA
DNA: TGTGCCAGCACCAACAAACGGAGGGGGCCCGACACAGATACGCAGTATTTT
CDR3: CASTNKRRGPDTDTQYF

D: TRBD2
V: TRBV20-1
J: TRBJ2-7
size: NA
DNA: TGCAGTGCTAGTTCAGGACTAGCGGGAGAGGAGCAGTACTTC
CDR3: CSASSGLAGEEQYF

D: NA
V: TRBV18
J: TRBJ1-1
size: NA
DNA: TGTGCCAGCGCCACCGAGGGCTACACTGAAGCTTTCTTT
CDR3: CASATEGYTEAFF

D: NA
V: TRBV29-1
J: TRBJ2-1
size: NA
DNA: TGCAGCGTCCCCTCCGGCGGCAGCTCCTACAATGAGCAGTTCTTC
CDR3: CSVPSGGSSYNEQFF

D: NA
V: TRBV28
J: TRBJ1-1
size: NA
DNA: TGTGCCAGCAGAAAGGGTGGAACCACTGAAGCTTTCTTT
CDR3: CASRKGGTTEAFF

D: TRBD1
V: TRBV4-1
J: TRBJ2-1
size: few
DNA: TGCGCCAGCAGCCAAGTAGGGACAGGGTTCTACAATGAGCAGTTCTTC
CDR3: CASSQVGTGFYNEQFF

D: NA
V: TRBV5-5
J: TRBJ2-6
size: few
DNA: TGTGCCAGCAGGCCCGGGACATCGTTCTCTGGGGCCAACGTCCTGACTTTC
CDR3: CASRPGTSFSGANVLTF

D: NA
V: TRBV20-1
J: TRBJ1-5
size: NA
DNA: TGCAGTGCTAGATTGGGGAGCAATCAGCCCCAGCATTTT
CDR3: CSARLGSNQPQHF

D: TRBD2
V: TRBV4-2
J: TRBJ2-7
size: NA
DNA: TGTGCCAGCAGCCAAGATGGGTTAGCGGGAGTCCCCGAGCAGTACTTC
CDR3: CASSQDGLAGVPEQYF

D: NA
V: TRBV20-1
J: TRBJ2-4
size: NA
DNA: TGCAGTGCTAGATCTCAGGGGATGCTAACCAAAAACATTCAGTACTTC
CDR3: CSARSQGMLTKNIQYF

D: TRBD2
V: TRBV12-3/TRBV12-4
J: TRBJ2-1
size: few
DNA: TGTGCCAGCAGTCTGGGACTAGGAGGTGAGCAGTTCTTC
CDR3: CASSLGLGGEQFF

D: NA
V: TRBV6-1
J: TRBJ1-2
size: NA
DNA: TGTGCCAGCAGTGCCAACAGGTTCACGGATGGCTACACCTTC
CDR3: CASSANRFTDGYTF

D: NA
V: TRBV28
J: TRBJ1-6
size: NA
DNA: TGTGCCAGCAGTCCAAGGGGCTCCTATAATTCACCCCTCCACTTT
CDR3: CASSPRGSYNSPLHF

D: NA
V: TRBV12-3/TRBV12-4
J: TRBJ1-5
size: NA
DNA: TGTGCCAGCACCGGGCAGGTCAACAGCAATCAGCCCCAGCATTTT
CDR3: CASTGQVNSNQPQHF

D: NA
V: TRBV6-2/TRBV6-3
J: TRBJ1-2
size: few
DNA: TGTGCCAGCAGTTACTCGAGCGGGGCAGGAGGCTATGGCTACACCTTC
CDR3: CASSYSSGAGGYGYTF

D: NA
V: TRBV6-1
J: TRBJ2-7
size: few
DNA: TGTGCCAGCAGGATAAACGGACAGACCTACGAGCAGTACTTC
CDR3: CASRINGQTYEQYF